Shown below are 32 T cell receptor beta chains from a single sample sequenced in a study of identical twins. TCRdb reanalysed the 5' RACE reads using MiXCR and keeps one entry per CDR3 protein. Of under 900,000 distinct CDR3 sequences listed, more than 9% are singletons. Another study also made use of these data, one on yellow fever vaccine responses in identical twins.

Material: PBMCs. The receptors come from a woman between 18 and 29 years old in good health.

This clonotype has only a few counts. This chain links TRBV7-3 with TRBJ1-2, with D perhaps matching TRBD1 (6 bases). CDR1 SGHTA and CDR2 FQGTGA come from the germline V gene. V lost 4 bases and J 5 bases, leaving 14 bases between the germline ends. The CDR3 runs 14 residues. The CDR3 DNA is TGTGCCAGCAGCTCTGGGGGGGCCCATTATGGCTACACCTTC. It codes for CASSSGGAHYGYTF. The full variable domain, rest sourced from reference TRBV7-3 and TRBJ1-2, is GAGVSQTPSNKVTEKGKYVELRCDPISGHTALYWYRQSLGQGPEFLIYFQGTGAADDSGLPNDRFFAVRPEGSVSTLKIQRTERGDSAVYLCASSSGGAHYGYTFGSGTRLTVV.

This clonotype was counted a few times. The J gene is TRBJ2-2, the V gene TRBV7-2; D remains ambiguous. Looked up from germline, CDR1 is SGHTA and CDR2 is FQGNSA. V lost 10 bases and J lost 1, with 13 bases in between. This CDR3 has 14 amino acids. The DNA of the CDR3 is TGTGCCAACCCTAGGGCCGTGAACACCGGGGAGCTGTTTTTT. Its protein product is CANPRAVNTGELFF. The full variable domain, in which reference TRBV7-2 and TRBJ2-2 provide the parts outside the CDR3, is GAGVSQSPSNKVTEKGKDVELRCDPISGHTALYWYRQSLGQGLEFLIYFQGNSAPDKSGLPSDRFSAERTGGSVSTLTIQRTQQEDSAVYLCANPRAVNTGELFFGEGSRLTVL.

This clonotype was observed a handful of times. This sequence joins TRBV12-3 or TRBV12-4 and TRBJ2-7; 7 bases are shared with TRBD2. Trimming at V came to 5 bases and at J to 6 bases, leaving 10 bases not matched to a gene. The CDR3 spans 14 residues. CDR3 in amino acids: CASSPSGGLTEQYF. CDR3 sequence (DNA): TGTGCCAGCAGTCCTAGCGGCGGTCTAACCGAGCAGTACTTC.

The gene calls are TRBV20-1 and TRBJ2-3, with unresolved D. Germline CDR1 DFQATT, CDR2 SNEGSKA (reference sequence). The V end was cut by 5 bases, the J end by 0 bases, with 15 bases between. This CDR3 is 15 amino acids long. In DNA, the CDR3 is TGCAGTGCTCGGTCTTCGACGACGAGCACAGATACGCAGTATTTT. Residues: CSARSSTTSTDTQYF.

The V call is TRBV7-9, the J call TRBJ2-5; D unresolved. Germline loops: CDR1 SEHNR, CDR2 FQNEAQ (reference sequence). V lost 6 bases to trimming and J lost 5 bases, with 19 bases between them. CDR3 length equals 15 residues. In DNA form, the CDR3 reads TGTGCCAGCAGTCTATCGACTCCGAGTTGGGAGACCCAGTACTTC. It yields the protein CASSLSTPSWETQYF.

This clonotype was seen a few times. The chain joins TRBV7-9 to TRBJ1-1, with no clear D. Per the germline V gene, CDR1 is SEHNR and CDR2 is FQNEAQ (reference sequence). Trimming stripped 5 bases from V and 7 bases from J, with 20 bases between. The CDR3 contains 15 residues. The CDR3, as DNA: TGTGCCAGCAGCCCTCAAACCCAGCTCTTGTTTGAAGCTTTCTTT. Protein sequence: CASSPQTQLLFEAFF.

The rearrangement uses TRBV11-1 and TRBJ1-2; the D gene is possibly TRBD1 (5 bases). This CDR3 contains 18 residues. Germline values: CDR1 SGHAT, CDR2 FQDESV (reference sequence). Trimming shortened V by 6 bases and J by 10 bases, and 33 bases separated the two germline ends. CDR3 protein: CASSGTTGRRYGDDSYTF. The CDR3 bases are TGTGCCAGCAGTGGGACCACGGGACGACGGTACGGGGATGATTCCTACACCTTC.

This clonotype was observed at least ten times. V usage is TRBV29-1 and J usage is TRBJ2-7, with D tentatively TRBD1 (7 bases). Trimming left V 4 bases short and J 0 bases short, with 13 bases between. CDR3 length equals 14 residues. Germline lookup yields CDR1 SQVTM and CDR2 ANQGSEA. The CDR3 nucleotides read TGCAGCGTTGGATCAGGGGGGAGCTCCTACGAGCAGTACTTC. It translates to CSVGSGGSSYEQYF.

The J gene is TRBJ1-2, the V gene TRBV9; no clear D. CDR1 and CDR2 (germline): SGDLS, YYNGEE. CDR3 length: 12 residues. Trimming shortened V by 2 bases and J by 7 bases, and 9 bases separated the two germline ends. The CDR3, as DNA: TGTGCCAGCAGCGTCGATTACGGTGGCTACACCTTC. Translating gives CASSVDYGGYTF.

CDR3 protein: CASSLRGTSDEQYF. CDR3 in DNA: TGTGCCAGCAGTTTAAGGGGTACGTCAGACGAGCAGTACTTC. V gene TRBV27 combines with J gene TRBJ2-7; TRBD1 might be the D (5 bases). Germline CDR1 MNHEY, CDR2 SMNVEV (reference sequence). This CDR3 is built from 14 residues. Trimming cost V 2 bases and J 5 bases, with 13 bases left between them.

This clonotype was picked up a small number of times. In nucleotides, the CDR3 is TGCAGTGCCCCGACAGGGACTAGCGGCAGCGATACGCAGTATTTT. This sequence encodes CSAPTGTSGSDTQYF. The V gene is TRBV20-1, the J gene TRBJ2-3; TRBD2 aligns across 11 bases. In germline, CDR1 is DFQATT, CDR2 SNEGSKA (reference sequence). This CDR3 contains 15 residues. V trimming: 6 bases; J trimming: 6 bases; junction bases outside the gene matches: 11.

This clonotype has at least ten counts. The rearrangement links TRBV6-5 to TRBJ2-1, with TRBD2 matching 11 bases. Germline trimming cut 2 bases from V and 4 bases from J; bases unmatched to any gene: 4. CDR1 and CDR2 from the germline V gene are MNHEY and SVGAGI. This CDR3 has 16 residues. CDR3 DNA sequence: TGTGCCAGCAGTTACAACTTAGCGGGGGGGTACAATGAGCAGTTCTTC. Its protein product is CASSYNLAGGYNEQFF.

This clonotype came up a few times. The CDR3 sequence is CSAKTTGTSSSEQYF. CDR3 nucleotides: TGCAGCGCCAAAACCACCGGGACTAGTTCTTCCGAGCAGTACTTC. This chain connects TRBV29-1 to TRBJ2-7; 8 positions agree with TRBD2. The CDR3 is 15 amino acids. Trimming took 7 bases from V and 6 from J; bases not matched to a gene: 17. Germline values: CDR1 SQVTM, CDR2 ANQGSEA.

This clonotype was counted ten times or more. The CDR3 here is CASSSRSSYNEQFF. Written as DNA, the CDR3 is TGTGCCAGCAGCTCCCGGAGCTCCTACAATGAGCAGTTCTTC. J is TRBJ2-1 and V is TRBV7-9; D remains ambiguous. There are 14 residues in the CDR3. In germline, CDR1 is SEHNR, CDR2 FQNEAQ (reference sequence). V lost 4 bases, J lost 0 bases, and 7 bases lay in between.

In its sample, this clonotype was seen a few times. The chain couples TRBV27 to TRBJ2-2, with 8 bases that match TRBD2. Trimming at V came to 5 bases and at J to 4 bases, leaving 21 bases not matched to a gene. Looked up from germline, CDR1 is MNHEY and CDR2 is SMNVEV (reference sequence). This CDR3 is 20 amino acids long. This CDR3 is CASSPTPFAGGPGGTGELFF. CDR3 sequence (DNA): TGTGCCAGCAGTCCGACCCCCTTTGCGGGAGGTCCTGGAGGCACCGGGGAGCTGTTTTTT.

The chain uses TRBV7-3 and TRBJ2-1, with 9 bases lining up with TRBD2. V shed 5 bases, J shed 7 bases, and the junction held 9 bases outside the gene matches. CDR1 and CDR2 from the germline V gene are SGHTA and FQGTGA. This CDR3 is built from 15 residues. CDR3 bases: TGTGCCAGCAGCGAAGTAGGGACTAGCTGGAATGAGCAGTTCTTC. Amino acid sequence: CASSEVGTSWNEQFF.

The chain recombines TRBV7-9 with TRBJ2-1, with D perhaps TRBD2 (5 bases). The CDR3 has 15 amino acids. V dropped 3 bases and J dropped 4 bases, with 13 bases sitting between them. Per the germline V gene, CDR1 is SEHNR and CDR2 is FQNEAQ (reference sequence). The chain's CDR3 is CASSFPSWSYNEQFF. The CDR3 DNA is TGTGCCAGCAGCTTTCCTAGCTGGTCTTACAATGAGCAGTTCTTC.

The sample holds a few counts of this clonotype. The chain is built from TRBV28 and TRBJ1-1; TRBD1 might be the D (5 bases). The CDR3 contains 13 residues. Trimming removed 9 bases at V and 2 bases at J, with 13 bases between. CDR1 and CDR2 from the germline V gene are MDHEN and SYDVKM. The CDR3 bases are TGTGCCAGTCTCCTAGGGGTCAACACTGAAGCTTTCTTT. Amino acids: CASLLGVNTEAFF.

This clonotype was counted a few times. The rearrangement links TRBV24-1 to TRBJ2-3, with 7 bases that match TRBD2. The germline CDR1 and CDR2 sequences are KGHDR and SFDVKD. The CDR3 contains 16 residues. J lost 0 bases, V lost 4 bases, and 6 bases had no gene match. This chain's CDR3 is CATSDLSGTSTDTQYF. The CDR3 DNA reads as TGTGCCACCAGTGACCTCAGCGGGACTAGCACAGATACGCAGTATTTT.

CDR3 sequence reads: CSARSETPEQFF. CDR3 coding DNA: TGCAGTGCTAGAAGCGAGACACCGGAGCAGTTCTTC. The chain carries TRBV20-1 and TRBJ2-1; D remains unclear. Germline CDR1 is DFQATT and CDR2 is SNEGSKA (reference sequence). Trimming stripped 2 bases from V and 10 bases from J, with 12 bases between. There are 12 residues in the CDR3.

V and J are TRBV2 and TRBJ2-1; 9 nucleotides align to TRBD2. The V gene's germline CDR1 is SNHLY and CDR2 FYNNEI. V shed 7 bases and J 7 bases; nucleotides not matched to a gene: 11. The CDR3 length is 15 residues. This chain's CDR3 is CASIPASGMVNEQFF. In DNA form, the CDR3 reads TGTGCCAGCATCCCTGCTAGCGGGATGGTGAATGAGCAGTTCTTC.

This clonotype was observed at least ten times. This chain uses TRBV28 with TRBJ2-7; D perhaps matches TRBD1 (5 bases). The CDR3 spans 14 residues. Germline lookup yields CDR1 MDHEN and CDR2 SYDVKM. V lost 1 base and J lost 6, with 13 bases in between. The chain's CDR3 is CASSLSPGMREQYF. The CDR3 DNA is TGTGCCAGCAGTTTATCGCCAGGGATGCGCGAGCAGTACTTC.

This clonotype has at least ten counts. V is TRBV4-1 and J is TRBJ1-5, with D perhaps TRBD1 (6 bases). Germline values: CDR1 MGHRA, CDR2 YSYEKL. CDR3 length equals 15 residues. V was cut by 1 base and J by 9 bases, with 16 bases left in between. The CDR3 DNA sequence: TGCGCCAGCAGCCAAGGGACAGAGGGGACTCGGCCCCAGCATTTT. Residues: CASSQGTEGTRPQHF.

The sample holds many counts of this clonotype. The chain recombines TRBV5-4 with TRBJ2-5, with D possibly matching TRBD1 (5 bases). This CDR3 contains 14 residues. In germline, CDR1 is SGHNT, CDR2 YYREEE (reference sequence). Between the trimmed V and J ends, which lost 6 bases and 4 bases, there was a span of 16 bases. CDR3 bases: TGTGCCAGCACCGAGGAAGGGGTTCGAGAGACCCAGTACTTC. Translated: CASTEEGVRETQYF.

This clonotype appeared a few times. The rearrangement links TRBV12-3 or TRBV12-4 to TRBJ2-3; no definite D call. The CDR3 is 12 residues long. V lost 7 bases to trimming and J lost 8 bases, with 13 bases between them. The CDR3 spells CASKEPGSTQYF. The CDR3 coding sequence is TGTGCCAGCAAAGAGCCCGGATCTACGCAGTATTTT.

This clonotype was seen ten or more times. The CDR3 DNA follows: TGTGCCAGCAGTGAGGGGGGACGGGGCACAGATACGCAGTATTTT. The encoded protein is CASSEGGRGTDTQYF. V gene TRBV2 combines with J gene TRBJ2-3; possible D gene TRBD2, 6 bases. The germline gives CDR1 SNHLY, CDR2 FYNNEI. V lost 3 bases, J lost 1 base, and 11 bases lay in between. The CDR3 spans 15 residues.

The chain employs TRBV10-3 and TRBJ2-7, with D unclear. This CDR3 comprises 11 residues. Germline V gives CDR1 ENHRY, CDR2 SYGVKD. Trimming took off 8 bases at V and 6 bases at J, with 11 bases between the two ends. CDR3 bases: TGTGCCATCTTAGGAGCAAGCGAGCAGTACTTC. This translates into CAILGASEQYF.

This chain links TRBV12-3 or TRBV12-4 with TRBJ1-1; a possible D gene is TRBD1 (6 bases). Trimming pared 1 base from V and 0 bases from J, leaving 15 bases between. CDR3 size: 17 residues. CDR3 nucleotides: TGTGCCAGCAGTTTAGTGGGGGGGGCAGCAATGAACACTGAAGCTTTCTTT. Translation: CASSLVGGAAMNTEAFF.

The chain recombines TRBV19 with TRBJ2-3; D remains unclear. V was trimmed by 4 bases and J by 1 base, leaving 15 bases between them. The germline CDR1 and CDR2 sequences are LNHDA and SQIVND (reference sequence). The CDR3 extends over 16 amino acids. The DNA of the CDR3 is TGTGCCAGTAGTACATACACCGGGCCACGCACAGATACGCAGTATTTT. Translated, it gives CASSTYTGPRTDTQYF.

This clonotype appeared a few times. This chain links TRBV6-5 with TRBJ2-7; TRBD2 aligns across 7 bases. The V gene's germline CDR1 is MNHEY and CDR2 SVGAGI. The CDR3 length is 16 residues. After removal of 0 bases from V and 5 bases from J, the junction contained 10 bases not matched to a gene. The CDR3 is CASSYSSSGGKDEQYF. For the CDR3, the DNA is TGTGCCAGCAGTTACTCGAGTTCCGGGGGGAAGGACGAGCAGTACTTC.

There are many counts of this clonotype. The DNA for the CDR3 is TGTGCCAGCAGCTCCCCCGACAGGATCTATGGCTACACCTTC. Protein: CASSSPDRIYGYTF. The V call is TRBV11-2, the J call TRBJ1-2; TRBD1 is a possible D gene (6 bases). V gave up 4 bases and J gave up 4 bases, with 13 bases separating them. The CDR3 has 14 residues. The germline gives CDR1 SGHAT, CDR2 FQNNGV.

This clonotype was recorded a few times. CDR3 in DNA: TGCAGTGCCTATTCCGGGACTAGCGGTTCCTACGAGCAGTACTTC. Translating gives CSAYSGTSGSYEQYF. The V and J genes are TRBV20-1 and TRBJ2-7; 11 bases fit TRBD2. CDR1 and CDR2 (germline): DFQATT, SNEGSKA (reference sequence). The junction had 8 bases not matched to a gene; V was cut back by 6 bases and J by 1 base. The CDR3 consists of 15 residues.